The 30 T cell receptor beta chains below all came from one sample that was sequenced in a study of T cell repertoires in cytomegalovirus infection. Their recognized antigens are unknown. Using its own MiXCR run on the reads, TCRdb lists one record per CDR3 protein. The table records around 900,000 distinct CDR3 sequences, around 32% of them present only once. The sequences come from cultured CD8+ T cells from PBMCs, collected from culture after CMV antigen stimulation. The origin of the receptors is a human donor in good health (CMV status not recorded). Some clones in this sample may be carry-over from other donors' samples.

This chain uses TRBV9 with TRBJ1-2; D unclear. V lost 4 bases and J 5 bases, leaving 9 bases between the germline ends. The germline V gene has CDR1 SGDLS and CDR2 YYNGEE. The CDR3 length is 12 residues. CDR3 in amino acids: CASSNGIYGYTF. In nucleotides, the CDR3 is TGTGCCAGCAGCAACGGGATTTATGGCTACACCTTC.

The J gene is TRBJ2-4, the V gene TRBV6-2 or TRBV6-3; D might be TRBD1 (6 bases). The V end was cut by 5 bases, the J end by 3 bases, with 14 bases between. The CDR3 consists of 15 residues. The germline CDR1 and CDR2 sequences are MNHEY and SVGEGT. CDR3 sequence reads: CASSNRESVKNIQYF. In DNA form, the CDR3 reads TGTGCCAGCAGTAACAGGGAGTCGGTCAAAAACATTCAGTACTTC.

This clonotype was observed at least ten times. The chain has TRBV7-9 and TRBJ1-5; maybe TRBD1 (5 bases). The CDR3 spans 14 residues. V gave up 5 bases and J gave up 0 bases, with 8 bases separating them. From germline, CDR1 is SEHNR and CDR2 FQNEAQ (reference sequence). CDR3 residues: CASSRDGSNQPQHF. The CDR3, as DNA: TGTGCCAGCAGCAGGGACGGTAGCAATCAGCCCCAGCATTTT.

The chain is built from TRBV4-3 and TRBJ1-3; D is unclear. The CDR3 is 16 residues long. The germline V and J ends were trimmed by 1 base and 0 bases, with 10 bases remaining between them. Germline assignment: CDR1 LGHNA and CDR2 YSLEER. The CDR3 bases are TGCGCCAGCAGCCAAGGAGCCGGCAACTCTGGAAACACCATATATTTT. Protein sequence: CASSQGAGNSGNTIYF.

There are many counts of this clonotype. The chain couples TRBV12-3 or TRBV12-4 to TRBJ2-7, with TRBD1 as a possible D gene (6 bases). This CDR3 comprises 12 residues. The V and J ends lost 5 bases and 4 bases respectively, with 9 bases between them. The DNA of the CDR3 is TGTGCCAGCAGTCAGGACAGATACGAGCAGTACTTC. Its protein product is CASSQDRYEQYF.

In its sample, this clonotype was seen a few times. The chain recombines TRBV27 with TRBJ2-1; TRBD1 matches 7 bases. Trimming removed 4 bases from V and 7 bases from J; junction bases left unmatched: 7. Looked up from germline, CDR1 is MNHEY and CDR2 is SMNVEV (reference sequence). There are 14 residues in the CDR3. CDR3 bases: TGTGCCAGCAGTTCTAGGGGGCGCGGTAATGAGCAGTTCTTC. It specifies CASSSRGRGNEQFF.

This clonotype was observed a few times. The chain employs TRBV19 and TRBJ2-3, with TRBD2 matching over 8 bases. CDR3 length: 14 residues. Germline CDR1 reads LNHDA; CDR2 reads SQIVND (reference sequence). The V segment lost 9 bases and the J segment 5 bases; nucleotides outside the gene matches: 10. The CDR3 loop is CASDRGGRRDTQYF. The CDR3 coding sequence is TGTGCCAGCGACCGGGGGGGCCGCAGAGATACGCAGTATTTT.

This clonotype was observed a handful of times. The chain carries TRBV6-6 and TRBJ2-1, with D possibly called TRBD1 or TRBD2 (5 bases each). Trimming removed 7 bases from V and 8 bases from J, with 27 bases in between. This CDR3 contains 17 residues. The V gene's germline CDR1 is MNHNY and CDR2 SVGAGI (reference sequence). The CDR3: CASTEVGGRSFHYEQFF. CDR3 nucleotide sequence: TGTGCCAGCACCGAAGTTGGGGGTCGATCGTTTCATTATGAGCAGTTCTTC.

The chain uses TRBV7-6 and TRBJ1-3; D call uncertain. The germline V gene encodes CDR1 SGHVS and CDR2 FNYEAQ. V lost 10 bases, J lost 0 bases, and 10 bases lay in between. This CDR3 has 13 residues. This CDR3 is CATGPYSGNTIYF. The CDR3 nucleotides read TGTGCCACCGGACCGTACTCTGGAAACACCATATATTTT.

The genes are TRBV6-2 or TRBV6-3 and TRBJ2-1, with 11 nucleotides matching TRBD2. Per germline, CDR1 MNHEY and CDR2 SVGEGT. The CDR3 sequence is 18 residues long. With 2 bases clipped from V and 6 bases from J, the junction kept 12 bases outside the gene matches. DNA for the CDR3: TGTGCCAGCAGTTACCGGGCTAGCGGGGGGTCTGGGCCCAATGAGCAGTTCTTC. The encoded protein is CASSYRASGGSGPNEQFF.

This clonotype was observed at least ten times. The chain joins TRBV6-1 to TRBJ2-1; D tentatively fits TRBD1 or TRBD2 (5 bases each). V lost 4 bases, J lost 0 bases, and 25 bases lay in between. Germline assignment: CDR1 MNHNS and CDR2 SASEGT. The CDR3 contains 20 residues. The DNA of the CDR3 is TGTGCCAGCAGTGGGGACGGAGAATACACTCGGTTAAGCTCCTACAATGAGCAGTTCTTC. Residues: CASSGDGEYTRLSSYNEQFF.

This clonotype was counted between two and nine times. The CDR3 loop reads CASSQADAVAKNIQYF. The CDR3 DNA follows: TGTGCCAGCAGCCAAGCTGATGCTGTAGCCAAAAACATTCAGTACTTC. The V call is TRBV3-1, the J call TRBJ2-4; D uncertain. Looked up from germline, CDR1 is LGHDT and CDR2 is YNNKEL (reference sequence). V was clipped by 1 base and J by 0 bases, with 10 bases between them. The CDR3 extends over 16 amino acids.

The V call is TRBV6-5, the J call TRBJ2-1; 7 bases are shared with TRBD1. This CDR3 spans 18 amino acids. V gave up 1 base and J gave up 7 bases; unmatched junction bases: 16. Germline CDR1 and CDR2: MNHEY and SVGAGI. CDR3 DNA: TGTGCCAGCAGTTACTACGGGACAGTTGGCCGGTACGGGAATGAGCAGTTCTTC. This translates into CASSYYGTVGRYGNEQFF.

The V gene is TRBV9, the J gene TRBJ2-1; D possibly corresponds to TRBD1 (5 bases). This CDR3 comprises 14 residues. Trimming stripped 0 bases from V and 14 bases from J, with 18 bases between. CDR1 SGDLS and CDR2 YYNGEE come from the germline V gene. The CDR3 DNA is TGTGCCAGCAGCGTAGGTAATAGCCGACAGAGTAAGTTCTTC. It specifies CASSVGNSRQSKFF. The full variable domain, its missing parts supplied by reference TRBV9 and TRBJ2-1, is DSGVTQTPKHLITATGQRVTLRCSPRSGDLSVYWYQQSLDQGLQFLIQYYNGEERAKGNILERFSAQQFPDLHSELNLSSLELGDSALYFCASSVGNSRQSKFFGPGTRLTVL.

This clonotype was observed a single time. V usage is TRBV14 and J usage is TRBJ1-6; D gene uncertain. Trimming stripped 5 bases from V and 0 bases from J, with 11 bases between. CDR1 is SGHDN, CDR2 FVKESK, per germline. This CDR3 is built from 16 residues. The CDR3 coding sequence is TGTGCCAGCAGCGAGGAACAGAGCTCCTATAATTCACCCCTCCACTTT. It yields the protein CASSEEQSSYNSPLHF. Based on the CDR3 plus reference TRBV14 and TRBJ1-6, the full variable domain is EAGVTQFPSHSVIEKGQTVTLRCDPISGHDNLYWYRRVMGKEIKFLLHFVKESKQDESGMPNNRFLAERTGGTYSTLKVQPAELEDSGVYFCASSEEQSSYNSPLHFGNGTRLTVT.

The chain links TRBV6-2 or TRBV6-3 to TRBJ1-5; D not resolved. CDR3 size: 17 residues. Trimming pared 7 bases from V and 4 bases from J, leaving 23 bases between. The V gene's germline CDR1 is MNHEY and CDR2 SVGEGT. The CDR3 loop reads CASTPPTRRVWNQPQHF. The CDR3 nucleotides read TGTGCCAGCACCCCCCCAACCCGGAGGGTATGGAATCAGCCCCAGCATTTT.

The chain is built from TRBV7-4 and TRBJ2-7, with a weak D call TRBD1 (5 bases). With 2 bases removed from V and 2 bases from J, the gap between germline ends came to 13 bases. The CDR3 extends over 15 amino acids. CDR1 is SGHVT and CDR2 is SQSDAQ in the germline V gene. CDR3 protein: CASSLNYQGPYEQYV. CDR3 nucleotides: TGTGCCAGCAGCTTAAATTACCAGGGCCCCTACGAGCAGTACGTC.

V is TRBV5-1 and J is TRBJ2-1; 9 bases agree with TRBD2. Germline V gene sequence: CDR1 SGHRS, CDR2 YFSETQ. The V and J ends lost 6 bases and 6 bases, in that order; junction bases with no gene match: 7. CDR3 length: 14 amino acids. The CDR3 nucleotides are TGCGCCAGCAAAATAGCGGGGGCCTTCAATGAGCAGTTCTTC. It encodes CASKIAGAFNEQFF.

This chain links TRBV2 with TRBJ2-7; D is perhaps TRBD2 (6 bases). The CDR3 loop spans 13 amino acids. The V gene lost 2 bases and the J gene lost 10 bases, with 15 bases spanning the gap. Germline loops: CDR1 SNHLY, CDR2 FYNNEI. CDR3 amino acids: CASSEQPRDFQYF. In DNA, the CDR3 is TGTGCCAGCAGTGAACAACCACGGGACTTCCAGTACTTC.

This chain connects TRBV29-1 to TRBJ1-1, with D tentatively TRBD1 (6 bases). Germline CDR1 and CDR2: SQVTM and ANQGSEA. This CDR3 comprises 15 residues. V was pared by 6 bases and J by 1 base, with 18 bases between. Here the CDR3 DNA reads TGCAGCGTAGCCTTACCCAGGGGCCAGAACACTGAAGCTTTCTTT. Translation: CSVALPRGQNTEAFF.

This clonotype is a singleton in its sample. The junction does not match germline at one end; this may be a read error. This rearrangement joins TRBV5-3 to TRBJ2-1; D is perhaps TRBD1 (6 bases). TRBV5-3 is marked as an open reading frame, function uncertain. The CDR3 covers 13 residues. In nucleotides, the CDR3 is TGTCCCAGCAGCCCCCCAGGGGCCACTGAGCAGTTCTTC. Its translation: CPSSPPGATEQFF.

The chain is built from TRBV2 and TRBJ2-1; D gene unclear. The CDR3 loop spans 17 amino acids. Germline V CDR1 and CDR2: SNHLY, FYNNEI. V gave up 0 bases and J gave up 0 bases, with 12 bases separating them. The CDR3 spells CASSEAPAQFSYNEQFF. The CDR3 DNA is TGTGCCAGCAGTGAAGCGCCAGCTCAGTTCTCCTACAATGAGCAGTTCTTC.

This clonotype was seen a handful of times. V is TRBV6-5 and J is TRBJ1-1; 10 bases map to TRBD1. V lost 0 bases and J lost 7; bases outside the gene matches: 5. The CDR3 consists of 15 residues. Germline CDR1 MNHEY, CDR2 SVGAGI. CDR3 nucleotides: TGTGCCAGCAGTTACTCAGGACAGGGGGTAAATGAAGCTTTCTTT. It codes for CASSYSGQGVNEAFF.

This clonotype was picked up one time. The V and J genes are TRBV6-1 and TRBJ2-6; no firm D call. Between the trimmed V and J ends, which lost 3 bases and 0 bases, there was a span of 6 bases. Germline V gene sequence: CDR1 MNHNS, CDR2 SASEGT. CDR3 size: 15 residues. The CDR3 here is CASSDRFSGANVLTF. For the CDR3, the DNA is TGTGCCAGCAGTGATCGGTTCTCTGGGGCCAACGTCCTGACTTTC.

CDR3 coding DNA: TGTGCCAGCAGTCATGGCAGTGACAACACCGGGGAGCTGTTTTTT. Translating gives CASSHGSDNTGELFF. The chain links TRBV12-3 or TRBV12-4 to TRBJ2-2, with D hard to call. V dropped 5 bases and J dropped 2 bases, with 12 bases sitting between them. This CDR3 has 15 amino acids.

This clonotype was counted ten times or more. The gene calls are TRBV7-2 and TRBJ2-2, with no clear D. The CDR3 extends over 12 amino acids. Trimming took 1 base from V and 8 from J, leaving 5 bases between them. Germline V gives CDR1 SGHTA, CDR2 FQGNSA. Here the CDR3 reads CASSLGRGELFF. The DNA of the CDR3 is TGTGCCAGCAGCTTAGGACGGGGGGAGCTGTTTTTT.

The chain employs TRBV10-3 and TRBJ1-5, with a possible D match to TRBD1 (5 bases). The CDR3 is 15 residues long. V was clipped by 0 bases and J by 2 bases, with 8 bases between them. Germline CDR1 reads ENHRY; CDR2 reads SYGVKD. As DNA, the CDR3 is TGTGCCATCAGTGAGTCAGGGGATCGCAATCAGCCCCAGCATTTT. Residues: CAISESGDRNQPQHF.

The V gene is TRBV28, the J gene TRBJ1-2, with D hard to call. Trimming removed 6 bases at V and 4 bases at J, with 18 bases between. Germline lookup yields CDR1 MDHEN and CDR2 SYDVKM. The CDR3 covers 15 residues. CDR3 sequence reads: CASSPTLSVLYGYTF. Written as DNA, the CDR3 is TGTGCCAGCAGCCCCACCCTAAGTGTCCTCTATGGCTACACCTTC.

The CDR3 spells CASSKEGYEKLFF. The CDR3 DNA sequence: TGTGCCAGCAGTAAGGAAGGGTATGAAAAACTGTTTTTT. This chain connects TRBV27 to TRBJ1-4; D not certain. The CDR3 length is 13 residues. Trimming pared 5 bases from V and 6 bases from J, leaving 10 bases between. Per germline, CDR1 MNHEY and CDR2 SMNVEV (reference sequence).

The rearrangement links TRBV5-6 to TRBJ2-5, with TRBD1 matching 8 bases. The germline CDR1 and CDR2 sequences are SGHDT and YYEEEE. Losses at the gene ends were 4 bases for V and 3 bases for J; bases not matched to a gene: 8. This CDR3 region has 15 residues. The CDR3 coding sequence is TGTGCCAGCAGCATCCCCGACAGGGGAGAAGAGACCCAGTACTTC. Its translation is CASSIPDRGEETQYF.